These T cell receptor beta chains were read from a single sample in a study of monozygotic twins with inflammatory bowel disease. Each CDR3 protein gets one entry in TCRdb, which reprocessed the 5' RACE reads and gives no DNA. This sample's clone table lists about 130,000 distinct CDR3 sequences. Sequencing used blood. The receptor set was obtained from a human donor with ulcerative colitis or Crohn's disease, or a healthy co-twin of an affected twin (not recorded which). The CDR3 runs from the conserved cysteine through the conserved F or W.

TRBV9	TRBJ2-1	CASMRDTGNEQFF
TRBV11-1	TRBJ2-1	CASSFLDRGFRNEQFF
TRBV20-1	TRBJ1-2	CSARPPGTAFYGYTF
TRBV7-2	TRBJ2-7	CASRLGGSEQYF
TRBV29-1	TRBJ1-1	CSGGLNTEAFF
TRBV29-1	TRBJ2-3	CSVEDPTGATDTQYF
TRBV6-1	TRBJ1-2	CASSETPNRLGYTF
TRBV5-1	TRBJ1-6	CASSTEAYNSPLHF
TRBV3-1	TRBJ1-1	CASSRKENTEAFF
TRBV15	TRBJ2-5	CATSRVGRYQETQYF
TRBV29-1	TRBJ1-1	CSVDSLENTEAFF
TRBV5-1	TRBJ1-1	CASSLAGAKTEAFF
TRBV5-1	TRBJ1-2	CASSPYRGEYGYTF
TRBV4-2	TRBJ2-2	CASSQGLGLAGGGTGELFF
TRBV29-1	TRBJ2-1	CSVEFSNYNEQFF
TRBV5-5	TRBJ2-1	CASSSIPGQGYNEQFF
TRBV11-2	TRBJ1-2	CASSAHPSNYGYTF
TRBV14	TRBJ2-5	CASSHRTGPPKETQYF
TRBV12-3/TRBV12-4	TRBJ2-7	CASSLSVRVREQYF
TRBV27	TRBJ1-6	CASMTVNSPLHF
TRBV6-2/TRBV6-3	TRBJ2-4	CASREGDSPSRIQYF
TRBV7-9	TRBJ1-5	CASSFSGTLINQPQHF
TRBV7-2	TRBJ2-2	CASSFDRGPGELFF
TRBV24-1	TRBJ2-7	CATGARGTYEQYF
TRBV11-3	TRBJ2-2	CASSSRRTDTGELFF
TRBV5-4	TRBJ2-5	CASSRGRGQETQYF
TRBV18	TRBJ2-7	CASFGTSGSYEQYF
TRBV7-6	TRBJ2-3	CASGPLAGPTDTQYF